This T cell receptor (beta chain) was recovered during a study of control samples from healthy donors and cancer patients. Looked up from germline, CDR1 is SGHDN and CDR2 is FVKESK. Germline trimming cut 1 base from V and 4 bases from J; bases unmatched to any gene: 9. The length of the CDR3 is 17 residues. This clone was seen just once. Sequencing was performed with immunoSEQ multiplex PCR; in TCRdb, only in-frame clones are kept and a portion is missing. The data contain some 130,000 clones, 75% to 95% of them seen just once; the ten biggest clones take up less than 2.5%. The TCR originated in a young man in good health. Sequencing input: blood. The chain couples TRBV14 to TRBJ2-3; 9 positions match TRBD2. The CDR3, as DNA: TGTGCCAGCAGCCAAGTCGTCGCGGGGGGGCGGGCAGATACGCAGTATTTT. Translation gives CASSQVVAGGRADTQYF. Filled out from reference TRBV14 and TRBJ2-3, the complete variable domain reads EAGVTQFPSHSVIEKGQTVTLRCDPISGHDNLYWYRRVMGKEIKFLLHFVKESKQDESGMPNNRFLAERTGGTYSTLKVQPAELEDSGVYFCASSQVVAGGRADTQYFGPGTRLTVL.